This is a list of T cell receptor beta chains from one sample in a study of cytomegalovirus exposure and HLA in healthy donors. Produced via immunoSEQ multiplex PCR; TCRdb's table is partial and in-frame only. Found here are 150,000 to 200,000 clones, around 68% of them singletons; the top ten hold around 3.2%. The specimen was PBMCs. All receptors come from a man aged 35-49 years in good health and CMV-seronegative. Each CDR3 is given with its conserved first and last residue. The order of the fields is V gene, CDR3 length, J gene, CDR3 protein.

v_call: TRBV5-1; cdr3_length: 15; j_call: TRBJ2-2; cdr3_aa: CASSPGTGGTGELFF
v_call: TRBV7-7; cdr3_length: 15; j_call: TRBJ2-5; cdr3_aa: CASSLTDRGQETQYF
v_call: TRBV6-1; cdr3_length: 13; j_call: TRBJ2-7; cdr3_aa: CASSDTGIYEQYF
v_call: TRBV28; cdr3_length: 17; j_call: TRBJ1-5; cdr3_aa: CASSFLRGTNSNQPQHF
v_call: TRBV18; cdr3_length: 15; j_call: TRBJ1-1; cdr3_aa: CASSPPGGGGTEAFF
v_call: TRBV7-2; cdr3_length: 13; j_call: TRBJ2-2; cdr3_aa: CASRDRGAGELFF
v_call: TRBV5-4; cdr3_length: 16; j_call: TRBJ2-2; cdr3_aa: CASSFQGLEDTGELFF
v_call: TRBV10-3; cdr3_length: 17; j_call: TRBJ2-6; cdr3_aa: CAISPLDRGSGANVLTF
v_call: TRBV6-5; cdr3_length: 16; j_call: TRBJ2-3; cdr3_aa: CASSLAGGPITDTQYF
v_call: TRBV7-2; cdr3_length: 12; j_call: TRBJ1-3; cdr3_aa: CASRQAGNTIYF
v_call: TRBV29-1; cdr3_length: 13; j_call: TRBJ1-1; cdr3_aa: CSVTQTGGPEAFF
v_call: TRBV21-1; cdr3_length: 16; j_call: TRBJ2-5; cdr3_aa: CASTLRLAGGQETQYF
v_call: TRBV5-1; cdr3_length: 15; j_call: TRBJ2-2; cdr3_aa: CASSDNRGSGGELFF
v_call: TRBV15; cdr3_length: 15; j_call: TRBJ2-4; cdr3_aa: CATSGGALSKNIQYF
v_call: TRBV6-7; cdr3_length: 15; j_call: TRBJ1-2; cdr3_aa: CASSYSMTGIYGYTF
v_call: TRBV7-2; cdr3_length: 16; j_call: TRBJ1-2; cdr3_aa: CASSLAPGGGNYGYTF
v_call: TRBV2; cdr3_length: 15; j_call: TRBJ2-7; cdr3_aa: CASSPIPGQTYEQYF
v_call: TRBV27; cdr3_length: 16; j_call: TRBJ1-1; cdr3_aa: CASRKQGIESDTEAFF
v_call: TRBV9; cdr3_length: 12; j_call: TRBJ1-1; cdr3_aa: CASSAAGERAFF
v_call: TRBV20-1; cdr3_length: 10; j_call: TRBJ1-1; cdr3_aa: CSADRAEAFF
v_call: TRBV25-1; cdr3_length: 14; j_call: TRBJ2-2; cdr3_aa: CASSTTGKAGELFF
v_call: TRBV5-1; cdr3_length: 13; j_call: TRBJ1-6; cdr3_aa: CASKSSYNSPLHF
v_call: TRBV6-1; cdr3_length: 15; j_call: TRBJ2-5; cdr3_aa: CASSEGWGKQETQYF
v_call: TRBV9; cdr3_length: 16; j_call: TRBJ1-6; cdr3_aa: CASSVAAQGQNSPLHF
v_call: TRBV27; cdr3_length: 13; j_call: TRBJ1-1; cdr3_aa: CASSWAANTEAFF
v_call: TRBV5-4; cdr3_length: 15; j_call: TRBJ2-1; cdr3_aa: CASSQDTGAYNEQFF
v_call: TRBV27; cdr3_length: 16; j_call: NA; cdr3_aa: CASSPPPGQGAYEQYF
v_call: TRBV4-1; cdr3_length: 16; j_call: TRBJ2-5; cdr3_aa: CASSSIGGGGQETQYF
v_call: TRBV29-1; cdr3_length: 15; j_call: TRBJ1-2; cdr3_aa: CSVEGAGSLNYGYTF
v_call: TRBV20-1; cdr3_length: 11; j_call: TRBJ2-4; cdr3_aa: CSAPLVDIQYF
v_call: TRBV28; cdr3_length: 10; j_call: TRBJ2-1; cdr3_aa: CASSEDEQFF
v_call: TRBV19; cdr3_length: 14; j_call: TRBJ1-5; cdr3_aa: CASSPDRDQQPQHF
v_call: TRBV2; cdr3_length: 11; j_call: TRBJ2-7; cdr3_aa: CASSEGTEQYF
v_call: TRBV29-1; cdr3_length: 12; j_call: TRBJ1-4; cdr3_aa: CSAGERAEKLFF
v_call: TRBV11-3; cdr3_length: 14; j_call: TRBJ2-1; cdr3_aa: CASSLGGSRGEQFF
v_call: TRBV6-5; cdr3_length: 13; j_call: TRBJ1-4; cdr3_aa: CASSPGGSVKLFF
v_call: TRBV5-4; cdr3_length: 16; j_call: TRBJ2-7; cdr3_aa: CASSSRRAGDPYEQYF
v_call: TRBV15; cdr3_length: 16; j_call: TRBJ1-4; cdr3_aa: CATSRDQLQGGEKLFF
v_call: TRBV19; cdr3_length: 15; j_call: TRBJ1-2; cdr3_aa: CASSIRSGRGEDYTF
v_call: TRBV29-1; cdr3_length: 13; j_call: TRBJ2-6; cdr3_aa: CSVVVTGANVLTF
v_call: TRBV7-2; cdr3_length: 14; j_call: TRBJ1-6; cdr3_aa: CASSLSGFESPLHF
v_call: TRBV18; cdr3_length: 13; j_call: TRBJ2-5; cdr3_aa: CASLLDSQETQYF
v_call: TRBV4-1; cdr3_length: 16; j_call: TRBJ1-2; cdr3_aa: CASSQDRGQQSYGYTF
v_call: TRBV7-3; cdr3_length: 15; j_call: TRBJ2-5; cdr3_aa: CASSHQGGGQETQYF
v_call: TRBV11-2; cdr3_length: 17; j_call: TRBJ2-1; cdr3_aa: CASSPRGAGGLRNEQFF
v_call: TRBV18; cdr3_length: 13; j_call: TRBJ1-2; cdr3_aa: CASSTQGADGYTF
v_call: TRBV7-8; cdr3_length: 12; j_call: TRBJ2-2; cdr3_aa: CASSEYTGELFF
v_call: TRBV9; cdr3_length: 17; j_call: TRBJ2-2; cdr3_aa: CASSVSGGLRGTGELFF
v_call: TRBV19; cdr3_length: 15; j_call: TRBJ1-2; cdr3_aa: CASSVEGASYNGYTF
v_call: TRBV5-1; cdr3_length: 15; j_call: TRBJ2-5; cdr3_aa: CASSLGGAHQETQYF
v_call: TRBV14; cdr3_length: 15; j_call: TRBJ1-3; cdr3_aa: CASSQSLRVGNTIYF
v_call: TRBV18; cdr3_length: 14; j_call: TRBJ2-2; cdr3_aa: CASSPGKNTGELFF
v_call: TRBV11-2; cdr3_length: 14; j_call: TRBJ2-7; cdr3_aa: CASSSTGLNYEQYF
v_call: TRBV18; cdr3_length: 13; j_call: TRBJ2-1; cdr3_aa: CASSRTGNNEQFF
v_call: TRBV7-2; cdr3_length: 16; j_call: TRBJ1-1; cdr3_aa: CASSSRQRTGNTEAFF
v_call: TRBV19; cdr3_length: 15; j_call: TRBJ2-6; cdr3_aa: CASRAGTSGANVLTF
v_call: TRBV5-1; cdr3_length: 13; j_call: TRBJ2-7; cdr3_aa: CASSAWGGDEQYF
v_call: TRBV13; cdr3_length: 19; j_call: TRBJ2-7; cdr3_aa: CASSYHQGTEREGLYEQYF
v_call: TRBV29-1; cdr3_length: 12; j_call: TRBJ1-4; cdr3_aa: CSGGTTNEKLFF